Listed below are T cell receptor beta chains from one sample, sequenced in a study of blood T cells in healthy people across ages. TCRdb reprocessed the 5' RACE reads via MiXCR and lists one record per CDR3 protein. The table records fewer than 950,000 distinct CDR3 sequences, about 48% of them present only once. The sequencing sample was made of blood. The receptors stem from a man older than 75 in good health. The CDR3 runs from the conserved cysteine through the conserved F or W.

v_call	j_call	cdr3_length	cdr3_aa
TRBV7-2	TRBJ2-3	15	CASSQRGRTHRYAYF
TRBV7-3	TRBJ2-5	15	CASSLTPRLQETQYF
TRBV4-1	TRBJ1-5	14	CASSLTDPGQPQHF
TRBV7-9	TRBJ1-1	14	CASTTEAANTEAFF
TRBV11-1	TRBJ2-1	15	CASSSGGAAYNEQFF
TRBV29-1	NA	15	CSVEDRTSRFYEQYF
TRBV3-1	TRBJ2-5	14	CASSQGAQTGTQYF
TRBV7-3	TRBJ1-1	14	CASSSQGAGTEAFF
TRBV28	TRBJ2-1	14	CASSPASLYNEQFF
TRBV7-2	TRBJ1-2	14	CASRQPGGARGYTF
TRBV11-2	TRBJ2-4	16	CASSPRRGEAKNIQYF
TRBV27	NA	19	CASSLGQGGAQDSYNEQYF
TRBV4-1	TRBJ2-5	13	CASSEDRGETQYF
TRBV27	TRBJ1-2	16	CASSSGRGRGSGGYTF
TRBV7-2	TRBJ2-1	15	CASSLDLARTREQFF
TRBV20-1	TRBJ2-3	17	CSARVLASGTRADTQYF
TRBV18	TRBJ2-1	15	CASSPPGQGANEQFF